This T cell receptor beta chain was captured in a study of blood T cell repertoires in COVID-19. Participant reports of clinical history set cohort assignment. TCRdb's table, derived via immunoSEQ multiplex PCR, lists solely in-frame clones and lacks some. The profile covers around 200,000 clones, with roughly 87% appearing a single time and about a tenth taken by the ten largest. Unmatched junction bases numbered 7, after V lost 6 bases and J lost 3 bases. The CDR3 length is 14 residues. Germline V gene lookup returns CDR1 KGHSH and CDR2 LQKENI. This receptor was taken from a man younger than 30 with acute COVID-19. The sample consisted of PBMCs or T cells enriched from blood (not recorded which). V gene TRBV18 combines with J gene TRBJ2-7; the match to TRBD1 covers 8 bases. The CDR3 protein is CASSPSGQDYEQYF. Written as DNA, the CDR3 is TGTGCCAGCTCCCCCTCGGGACAGGACTACGAGCAGTACTTC.